This T cell receptor beta chain was captured in a study of blood T cell repertoires in COVID-19. CDR3 size: 18 residues. Germline CDR1 and CDR2: MDHEN and SYDVKM. Between the trimmed V and J ends, which lost 6 bases and 5 bases, there was a span of 28 bases. Assay: immunoSEQ multiplex PCR; the TCRdb copy retains only in-frame clones and omits some. The sample yields approximately 200,000 clones, about 90% seen once. Adults between roughly 18 and 89 years of age took part from fewer than 30 US areas. Cohorts were assigned according to the clinical history that participants reported. Recovered Cohort 3 donors showed two negative PCRs, clearance, or symptom resolution.

V and J are TRBV28 and TRBJ1-1; unclear D gene. The TCR comes from a man younger than 45 who had recovered from COVID-19. The sequenced material came from PBMCs or T cells enriched from blood (not recorded which). The CDR3 is CASSPLLRRSRVGTEAFF. The CDR3 DNA follows: TGTGCCAGCAGCCCTCTTCTGCGCAGGTCCCGCGTTGGGACTGAAGCTTTCTTT.